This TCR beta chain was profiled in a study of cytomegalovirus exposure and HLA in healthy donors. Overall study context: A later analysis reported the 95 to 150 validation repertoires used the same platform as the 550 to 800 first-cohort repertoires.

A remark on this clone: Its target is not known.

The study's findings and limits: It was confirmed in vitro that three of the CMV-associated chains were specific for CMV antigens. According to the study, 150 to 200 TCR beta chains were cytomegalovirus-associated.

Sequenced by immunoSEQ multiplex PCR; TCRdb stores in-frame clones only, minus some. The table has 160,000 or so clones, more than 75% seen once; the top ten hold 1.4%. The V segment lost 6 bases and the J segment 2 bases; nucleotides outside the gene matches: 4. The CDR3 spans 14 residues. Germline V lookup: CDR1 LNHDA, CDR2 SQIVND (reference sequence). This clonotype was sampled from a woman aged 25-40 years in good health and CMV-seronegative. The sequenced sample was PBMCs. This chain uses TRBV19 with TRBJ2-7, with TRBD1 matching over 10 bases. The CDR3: CASSGTGAPYEQYF. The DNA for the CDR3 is TGTGCCAGTAGCGGGACAGGGGCCCCCTACGAGCAGTACTTC.